This TCR beta chain came from a study of control samples from healthy donors and cancer patients. Germline V gene data show CDR1 as SGHRS and CDR2 as YFSETQ. The CDR3 length is 15 residues. With 4 bases removed from V and 2 bases from J, the gap between germline ends came to 15 bases. This table comes from immunoSEQ multiplex PCR, and its TCRdb copy is limited to in-frame clones, with some not included. The top ten clones hold under 20% of a sample with some 100,000 clones, 87% of them seen once. This receptor was identified in a woman aged 45-59 years in good health. The sample comprised blood. The chain uses TRBV5-1 and TRBJ1-2, with D unresolved. As DNA, the CDR3 is TGCGCCAGCAGCCGCGCCGCGGCGGAAAACTATGGCTACACCTTC. This translates into CASSRAAAENYGYTF.